This T cell receptor beta chain was found in a study of shared clonotypes between healthy human individuals. Study information: Ranging from 18 to 49 in age, donors were a couple of women and a few men. The study, taken as a whole, reports: Clonotypes shared by all four sorted-subset donors had higher generation probabilities than non-shared clonotypes.

Under the authors' procedure: Junction-only sequences without quality scores were provided by ImmunoSEQ, so filtering was different. The assay was immunoSEQ multiplex PCR, and TCRdb's table has in-frame clones only and misses some. The V and J calls and clone size were taken over from that table, and D and trimming were inferred from the DNA. The table lists just under 350,000 clones, around 70% of them singletons. V lost 6 bases, J lost 6 bases, and 10 bases stayed unmatched. Germline V lookup: CDR1 KGHSH, CDR2 LQKENI. This CDR3 is 15 amino acids long. Notes on this clone: Its antigen is unidentified.

The sample comprised memory CD4+ T cells sorted from blood. The subset was: CD45RA-negative fraction. The chain joins TRBV18 to TRBJ2-3; TRBD2 aligns across 9 bases. The origin of this receptor is a man aged 25-45 years in good health. CDR3 region: CASSIAGAVRDTQYF. The DNA of the CDR3 is TGTGCCAGCTCGATAGCGGGAGCGGTTAGGGATACGCAGTATTTT.